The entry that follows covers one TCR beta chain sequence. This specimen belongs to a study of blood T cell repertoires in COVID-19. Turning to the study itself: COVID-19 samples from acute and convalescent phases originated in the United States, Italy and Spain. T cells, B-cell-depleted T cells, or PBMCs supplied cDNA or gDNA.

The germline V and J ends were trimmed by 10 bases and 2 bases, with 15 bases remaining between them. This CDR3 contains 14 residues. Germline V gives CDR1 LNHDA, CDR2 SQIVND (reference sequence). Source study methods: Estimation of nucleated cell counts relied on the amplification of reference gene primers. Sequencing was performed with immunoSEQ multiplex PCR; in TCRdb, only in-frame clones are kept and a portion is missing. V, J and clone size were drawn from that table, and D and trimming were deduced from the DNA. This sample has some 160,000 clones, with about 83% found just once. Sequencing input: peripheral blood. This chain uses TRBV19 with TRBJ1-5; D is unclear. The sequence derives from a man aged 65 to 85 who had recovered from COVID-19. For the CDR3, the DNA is TGTGCCACCGACGTTGACGGGGGCAATCAGCCCCAGCATTTT. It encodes CATDVDGGNQPQHF.